Listed here is a single TCR beta chain. Its matching antigen is unknown. Profiled with immunoSEQ multiplex PCR; TCRdb holds only in-frame clones, not every one. The sample contains some 200,000 clones, approximately 89% of which appear only once. These data are taken from a study of T cell responses to AZD1222 COVID-19 vaccine. Study-wide results and limits: No day 14 peak samples; only post-peak repertoires were characterized. Nearly half of spike-specific TCRs reportedly go after variant regions that carry no mutations. The study found Spike-specific TCR breadth and depth rose after two AZD1222 doses. White British donors predominated, females outnumbered males, and clonal diversity was possibly underestimated.

With 5 bases clipped from V and 4 bases from J, the junction kept 4 bases outside the gene matches. Germline loops: CDR1 GTSNPN, CDR2 SVGIG (reference sequence). The CDR3 runs to 13 residues. The source was peripheral blood, collected 28 days after the second AZD1222 dose. This receptor was obtained from an adult who received the AZD1222 COVID-19 vaccine. The chain uses TRBV30 and TRBJ2-3; 9 bases map to TRBD2. The CDR3 region is CAWSSGTADTQYF. CDR3 nucleotides: TGTGCCTGGTCTAGCGGGACCGCAGATACGCAGTATTTT.